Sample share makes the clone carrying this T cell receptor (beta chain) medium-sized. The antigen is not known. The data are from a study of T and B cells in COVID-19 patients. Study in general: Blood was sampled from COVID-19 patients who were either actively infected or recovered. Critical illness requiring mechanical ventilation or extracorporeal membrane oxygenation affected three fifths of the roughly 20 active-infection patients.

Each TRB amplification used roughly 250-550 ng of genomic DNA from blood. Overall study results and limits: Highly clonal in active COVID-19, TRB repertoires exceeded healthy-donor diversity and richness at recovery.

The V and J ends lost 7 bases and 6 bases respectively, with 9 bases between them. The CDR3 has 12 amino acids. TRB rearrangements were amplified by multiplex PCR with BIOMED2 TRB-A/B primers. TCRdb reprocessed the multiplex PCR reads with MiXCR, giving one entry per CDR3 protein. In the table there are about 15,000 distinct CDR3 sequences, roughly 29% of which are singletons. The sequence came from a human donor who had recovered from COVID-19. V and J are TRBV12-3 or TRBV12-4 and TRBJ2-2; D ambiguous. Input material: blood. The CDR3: CASNSQAGELFF. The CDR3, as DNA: TGTGCCAGCAACAGCCAGGCCGGGGAGCTGTTTTTT.